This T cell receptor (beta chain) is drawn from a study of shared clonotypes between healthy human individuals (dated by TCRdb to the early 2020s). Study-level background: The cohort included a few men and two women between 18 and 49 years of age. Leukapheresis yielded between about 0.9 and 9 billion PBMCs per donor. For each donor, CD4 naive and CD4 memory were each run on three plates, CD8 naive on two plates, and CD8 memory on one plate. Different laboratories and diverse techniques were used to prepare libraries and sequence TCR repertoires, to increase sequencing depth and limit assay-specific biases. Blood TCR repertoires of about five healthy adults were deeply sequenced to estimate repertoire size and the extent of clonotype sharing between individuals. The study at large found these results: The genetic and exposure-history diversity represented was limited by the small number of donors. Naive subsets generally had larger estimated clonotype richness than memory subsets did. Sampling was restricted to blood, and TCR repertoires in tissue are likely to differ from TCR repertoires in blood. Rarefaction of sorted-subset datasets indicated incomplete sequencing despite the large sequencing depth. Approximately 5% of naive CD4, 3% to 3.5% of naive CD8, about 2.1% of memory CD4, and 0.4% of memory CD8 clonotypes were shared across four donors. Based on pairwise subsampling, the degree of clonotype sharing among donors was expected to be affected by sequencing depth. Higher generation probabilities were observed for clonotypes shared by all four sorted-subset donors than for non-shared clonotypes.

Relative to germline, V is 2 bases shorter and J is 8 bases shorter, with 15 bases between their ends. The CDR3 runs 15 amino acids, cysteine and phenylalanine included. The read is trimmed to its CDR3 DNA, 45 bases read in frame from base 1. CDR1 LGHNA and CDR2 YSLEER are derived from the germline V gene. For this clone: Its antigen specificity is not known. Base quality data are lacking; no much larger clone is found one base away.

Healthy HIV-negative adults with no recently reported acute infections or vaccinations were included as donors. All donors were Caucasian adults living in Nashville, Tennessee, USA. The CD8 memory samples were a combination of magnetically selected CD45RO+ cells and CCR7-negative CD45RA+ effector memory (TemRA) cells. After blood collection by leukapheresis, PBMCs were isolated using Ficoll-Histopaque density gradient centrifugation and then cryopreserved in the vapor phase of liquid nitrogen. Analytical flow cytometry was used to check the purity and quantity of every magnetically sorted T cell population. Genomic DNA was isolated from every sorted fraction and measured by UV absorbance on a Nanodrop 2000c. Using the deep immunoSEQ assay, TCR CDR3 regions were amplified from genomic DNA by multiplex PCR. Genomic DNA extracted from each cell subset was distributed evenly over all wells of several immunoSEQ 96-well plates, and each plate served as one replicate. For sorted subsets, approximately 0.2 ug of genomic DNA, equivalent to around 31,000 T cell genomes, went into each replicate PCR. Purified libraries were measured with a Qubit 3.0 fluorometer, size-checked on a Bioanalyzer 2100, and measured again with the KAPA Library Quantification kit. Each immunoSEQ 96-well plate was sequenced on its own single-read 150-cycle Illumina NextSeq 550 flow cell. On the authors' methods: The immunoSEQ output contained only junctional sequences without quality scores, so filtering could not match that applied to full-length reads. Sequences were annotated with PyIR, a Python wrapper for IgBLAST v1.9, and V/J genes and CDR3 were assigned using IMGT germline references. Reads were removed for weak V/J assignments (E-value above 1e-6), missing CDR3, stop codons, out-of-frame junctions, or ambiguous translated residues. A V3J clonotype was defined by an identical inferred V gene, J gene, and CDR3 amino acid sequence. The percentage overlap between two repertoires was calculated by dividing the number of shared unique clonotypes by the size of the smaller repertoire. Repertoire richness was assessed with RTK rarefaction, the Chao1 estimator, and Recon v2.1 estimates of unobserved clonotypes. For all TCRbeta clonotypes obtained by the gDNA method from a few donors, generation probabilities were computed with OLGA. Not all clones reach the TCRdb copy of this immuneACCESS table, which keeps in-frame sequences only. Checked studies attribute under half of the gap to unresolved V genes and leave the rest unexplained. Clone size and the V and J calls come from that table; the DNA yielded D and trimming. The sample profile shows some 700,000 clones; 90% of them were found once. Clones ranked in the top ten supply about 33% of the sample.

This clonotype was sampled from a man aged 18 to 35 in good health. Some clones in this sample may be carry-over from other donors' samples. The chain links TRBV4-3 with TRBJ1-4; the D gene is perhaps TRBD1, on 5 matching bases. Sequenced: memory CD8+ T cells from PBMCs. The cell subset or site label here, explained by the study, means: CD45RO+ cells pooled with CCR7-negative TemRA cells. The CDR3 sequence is CASSQLLDIREKLFF. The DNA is TGCGCCAGCAGCCAACTCTTGGACATTCGGGAAAAACTGTTTTTT.